This TCR beta chain comes out of a study of blood T cell repertoires in COVID-19. About the research overall: Acute-phase and convalescent COVID-19 samples originated in the United States, Italy and Spain. The cDNA or gDNA used as material had been derived from T cells, B-cell-depleted T cells, or PBMCs.

In the authors' workflow: How many nucleated cells were present was estimated from reference gene primer amplification. Sequencing was performed with immunoSEQ multiplex PCR; in TCRdb, only in-frame clones are kept and a portion is missing. V and J calls and clone size come straight from that table; D and trimming were deduced from the DNA. The sample has 310,000 or so clones; around 88% are singletons. The CDR3 length is 15 residues. Germline values: CDR1 ENHRY, CDR2 SYGVKD. Trimming removed 5 bases at V and 3 bases at J, with 16 bases between. What was sequenced was peripheral blood. The V and J genes are TRBV10-3 and TRBJ1-1; tentative D call: TRBD1 (6 bases). This receptor was taken from a woman in her forties or fifties with acute or convalescent COVID-19. CDR3 DNA sequence: TGTGCCATCAGTCGGGAACAGGGAGGGGACACTGAAGCTTTCTTT. This encodes CAISREQGGDTEAFF.